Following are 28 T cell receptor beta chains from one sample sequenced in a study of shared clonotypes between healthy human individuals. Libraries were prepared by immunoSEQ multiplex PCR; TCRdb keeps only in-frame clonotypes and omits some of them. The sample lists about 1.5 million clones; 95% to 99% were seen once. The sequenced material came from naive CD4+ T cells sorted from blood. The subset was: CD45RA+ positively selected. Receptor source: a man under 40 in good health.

This CDR3 is CASSPRQGSSYEQYF. CDR3 nucleotide sequence: TGTGCCAGTAGTCCGAGACAGGGAAGCTCCTACGAGCAGTACTTC. J is TRBJ2-7 and V is TRBV19, with 7 bases lining up with TRBD1. The CDR3 covers 15 residues. Germline V gene lookup returns CDR1 LNHDA and CDR2 SQIVND (reference sequence). Trimming cost V 5 bases and J 0 bases; bases outside gene matches: 7. Based on the CDR3 plus reference TRBV19 and TRBJ2-7, the full variable domain is DGGITQSPKYLFRKEGQNVTLSCEQNLNHDAMYWYRQDPGQGLRLIYYSQIVNDFQKGDIAEGYSVSREKKESFPLTVTSAQKNPTAFYLCASSPRQGSSYEQYFGPGTRLTVT.

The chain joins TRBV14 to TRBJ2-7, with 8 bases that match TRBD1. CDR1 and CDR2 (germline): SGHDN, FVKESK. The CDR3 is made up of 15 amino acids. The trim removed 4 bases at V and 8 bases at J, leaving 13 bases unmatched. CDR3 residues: CASSLQIRQGAKQYF. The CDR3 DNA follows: TGTGCCAGCAGCCTACAAATCCGGCAGGGGGCGAAGCAGTACTTC.

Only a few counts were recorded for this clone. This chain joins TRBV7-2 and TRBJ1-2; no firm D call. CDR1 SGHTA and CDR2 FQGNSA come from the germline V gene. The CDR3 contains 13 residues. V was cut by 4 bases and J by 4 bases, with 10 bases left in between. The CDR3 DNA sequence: TGTGCCAGCAGCTCTGAAGCGGTCTATGGCTACACCTTC. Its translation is CASSSEAVYGYTF.

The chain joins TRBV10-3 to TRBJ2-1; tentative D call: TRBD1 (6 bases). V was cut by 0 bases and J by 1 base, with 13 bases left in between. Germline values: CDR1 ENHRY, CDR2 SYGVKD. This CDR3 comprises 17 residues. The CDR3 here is CAISESRGSGSYNEQFF. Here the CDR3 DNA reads TGTGCCATCAGTGAGTCGAGGGGGAGTGGGTCCTACAATGAGCAGTTCTTC.

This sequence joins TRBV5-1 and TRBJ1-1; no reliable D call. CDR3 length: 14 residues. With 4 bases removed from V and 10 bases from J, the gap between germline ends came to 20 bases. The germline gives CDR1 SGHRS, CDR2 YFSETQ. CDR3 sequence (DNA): TGCGCCAGCAGCCTAAGCCCGACGGGGAGCGGAGCTTTCTTT. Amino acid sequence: CASSLSPTGSGAFF.

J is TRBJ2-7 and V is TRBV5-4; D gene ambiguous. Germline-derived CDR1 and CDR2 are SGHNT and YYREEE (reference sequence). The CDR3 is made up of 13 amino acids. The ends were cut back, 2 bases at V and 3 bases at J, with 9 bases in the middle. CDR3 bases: TGTGCCAGCAGCTTTGGGCAGAACTACGAGCAGTACTTC. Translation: CASSFGQNYEQYF. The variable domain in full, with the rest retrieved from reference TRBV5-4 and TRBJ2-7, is ETGVTQSPTHLIKTRGQQVTLRCSSQSGHNTVSWYQQALGQGPQFIFQYYREEENGRGNFPPRFSGLQFPNYSSELNVNALELDDSALYLCASSFGQNYEQYFGPGTRLTVT.

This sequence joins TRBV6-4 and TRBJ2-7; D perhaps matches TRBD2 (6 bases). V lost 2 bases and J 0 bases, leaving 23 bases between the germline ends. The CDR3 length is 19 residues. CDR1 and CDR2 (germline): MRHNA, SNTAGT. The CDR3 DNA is TGTGCCAGCAGTGACGCTTCCTATTCCCGGGACTCTTTCTCCTACGAGCAGTACTTC. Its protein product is CASSDASYSRDSFSYEQYF.

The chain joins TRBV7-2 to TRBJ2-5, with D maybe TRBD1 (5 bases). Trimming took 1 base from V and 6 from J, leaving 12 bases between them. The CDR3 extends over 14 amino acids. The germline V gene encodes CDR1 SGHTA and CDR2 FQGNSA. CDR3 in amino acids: CASSLDAGKKTQYF. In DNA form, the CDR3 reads TGTGCCAGCAGCTTAGACGCAGGGAAGAAGACCCAGTACTTC.

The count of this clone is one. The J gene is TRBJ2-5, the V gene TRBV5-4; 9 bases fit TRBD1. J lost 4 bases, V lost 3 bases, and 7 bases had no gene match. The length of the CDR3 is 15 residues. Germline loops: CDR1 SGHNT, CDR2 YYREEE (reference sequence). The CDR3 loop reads CASSSGTGNLETQYF. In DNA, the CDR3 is TGTGCCAGCAGCTCCGGGACAGGGAATTTAGAGACCCAGTACTTC.

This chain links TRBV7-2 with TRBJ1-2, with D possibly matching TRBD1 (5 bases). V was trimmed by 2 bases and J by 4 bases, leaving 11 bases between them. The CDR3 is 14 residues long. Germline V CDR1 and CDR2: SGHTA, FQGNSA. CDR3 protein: CASSLSAGLYGYTF. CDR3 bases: TGTGCCAGCAGCTTAAGCGCAGGGCTCTATGGCTACACCTTC.

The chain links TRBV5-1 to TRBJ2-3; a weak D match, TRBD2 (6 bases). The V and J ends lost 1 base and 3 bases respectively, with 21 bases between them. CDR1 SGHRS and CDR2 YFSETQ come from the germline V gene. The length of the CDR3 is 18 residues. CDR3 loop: CASSLTLSPGTPTDTQYF. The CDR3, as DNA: TGCGCCAGCAGCTTGACACTATCCCCCGGGACTCCAACAGATACGCAGTATTTT.

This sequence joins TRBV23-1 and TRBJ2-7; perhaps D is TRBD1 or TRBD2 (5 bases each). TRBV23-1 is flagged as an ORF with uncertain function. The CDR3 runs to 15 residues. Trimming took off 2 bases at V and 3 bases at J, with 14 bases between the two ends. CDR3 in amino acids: CASSQQQGADYEQYF. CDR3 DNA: TGCGCCAGCAGTCAACAGCAGGGAGCGGACTACGAGCAGTACTTC.

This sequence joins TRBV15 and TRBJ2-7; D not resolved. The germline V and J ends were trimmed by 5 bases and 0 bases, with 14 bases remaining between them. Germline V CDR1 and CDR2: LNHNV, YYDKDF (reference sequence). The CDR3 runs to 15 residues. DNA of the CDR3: TGTGCCACCAGCGTGACTCGGACGTACTCCTACGAGCAGTACTTC. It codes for CATSVTRTYSYEQYF.

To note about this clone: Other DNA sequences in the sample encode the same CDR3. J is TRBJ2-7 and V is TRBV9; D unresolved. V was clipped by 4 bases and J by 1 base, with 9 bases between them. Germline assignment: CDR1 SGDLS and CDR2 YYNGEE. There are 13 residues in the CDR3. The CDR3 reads CASSLGPSYEQYF. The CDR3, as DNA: TGTGCCAGCAGCTTGGGCCCGTCCTACGAGCAGTACTTC.

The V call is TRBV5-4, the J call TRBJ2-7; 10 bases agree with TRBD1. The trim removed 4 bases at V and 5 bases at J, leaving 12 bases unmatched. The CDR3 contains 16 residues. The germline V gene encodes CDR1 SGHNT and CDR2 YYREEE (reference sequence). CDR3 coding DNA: TGTGCCAGCAGCCCTCTAGGGGGACAGGGGTTCCACGAGCAGTACTTC. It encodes CASSPLGGQGFHEQYF.

The CDR3 DNA is TGCGCCAGCAGCCAAGAGTGGGTAGGTAGCCACGAGCAGTACTTC. Translated, it gives CASSQEWVGSHEQYF. This chain joins TRBV4-3 and TRBJ2-7, with no clear D. The CDR3 totals 15 residues. V lost 0 bases and J lost 5, with 14 bases in between. Germline-derived CDR1 and CDR2 are LGHNA and YSLEER.

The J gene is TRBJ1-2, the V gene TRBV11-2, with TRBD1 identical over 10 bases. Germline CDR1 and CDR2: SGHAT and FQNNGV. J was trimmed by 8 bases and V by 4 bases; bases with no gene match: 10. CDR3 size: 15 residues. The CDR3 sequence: CASSSTIDRGLGYTF. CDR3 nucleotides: TGTGCCAGCAGCTCCACTATTGACAGGGGGCTGGGCTACACCTTC.

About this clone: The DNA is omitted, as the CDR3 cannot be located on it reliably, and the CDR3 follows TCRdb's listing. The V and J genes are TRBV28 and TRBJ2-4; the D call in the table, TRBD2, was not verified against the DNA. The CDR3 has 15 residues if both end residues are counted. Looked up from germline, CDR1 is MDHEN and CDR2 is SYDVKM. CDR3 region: CASSSSLQKAAPLYF.

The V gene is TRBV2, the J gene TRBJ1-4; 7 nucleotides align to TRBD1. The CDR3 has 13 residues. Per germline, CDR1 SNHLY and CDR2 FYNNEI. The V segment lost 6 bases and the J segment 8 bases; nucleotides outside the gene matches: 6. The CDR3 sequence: CASRTGTGEKLFF. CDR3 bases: TGTGCCAGCAGGACAGGGACGGGAGAAAAACTGTTTTTT.

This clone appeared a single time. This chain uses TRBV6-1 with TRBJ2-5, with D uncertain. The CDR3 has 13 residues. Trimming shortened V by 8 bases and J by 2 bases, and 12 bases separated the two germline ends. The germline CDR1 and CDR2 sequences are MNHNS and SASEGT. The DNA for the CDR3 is TGTGCCAGCGCCCTGGCAGGTCAAGAGACCCAGTACTTC. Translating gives CASALAGQETQYF.

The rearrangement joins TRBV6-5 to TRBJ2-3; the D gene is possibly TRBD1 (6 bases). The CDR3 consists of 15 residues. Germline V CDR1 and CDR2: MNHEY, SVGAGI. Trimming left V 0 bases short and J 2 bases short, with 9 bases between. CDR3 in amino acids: CASSYSWTDTDTQYF. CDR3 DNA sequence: TGTGCCAGCAGTTACTCCTGGACAGACACAGATACGCAGTATTTT.

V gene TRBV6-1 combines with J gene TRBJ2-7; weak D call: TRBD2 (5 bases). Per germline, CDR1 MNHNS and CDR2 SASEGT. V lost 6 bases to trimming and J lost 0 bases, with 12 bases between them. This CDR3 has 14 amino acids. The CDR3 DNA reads TGTGCCAGCAGGGTTTCGGGAACCTCCTACGAGCAGTACTTC. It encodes CASRVSGTSYEQYF.

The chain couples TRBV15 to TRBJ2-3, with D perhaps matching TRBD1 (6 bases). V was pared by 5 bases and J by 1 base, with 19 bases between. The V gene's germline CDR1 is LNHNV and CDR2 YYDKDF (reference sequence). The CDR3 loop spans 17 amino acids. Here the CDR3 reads CATSSHRDAGGTDTQYF. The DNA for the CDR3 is TGTGCCACCAGCTCCCACAGGGACGCAGGAGGCACAGATACGCAGTATTTT.

The CDR3 here is CASSPVMLSNQPQHF. Written as DNA, the CDR3 is TGTGCCAGCTCACCCGTGATGTTGAGCAATCAGCCCCAGCATTTT. This chain uses TRBV18 with TRBJ1-5; D not certain. The CDR3 length is 15 residues. With 3 bases removed from V and 1 base from J, the gap between germline ends came to 10 bases. From germline, CDR1 is KGHSH and CDR2 LQKENI.

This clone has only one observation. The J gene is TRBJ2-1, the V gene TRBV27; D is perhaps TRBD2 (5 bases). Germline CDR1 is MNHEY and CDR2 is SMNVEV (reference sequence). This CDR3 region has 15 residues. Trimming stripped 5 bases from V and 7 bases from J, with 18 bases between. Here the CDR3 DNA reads TGTGCCAGCAGTCTCCGGGGAACCCTAGGGAATGAGCAGTTCTTC. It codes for CASSLRGTLGNEQFF.

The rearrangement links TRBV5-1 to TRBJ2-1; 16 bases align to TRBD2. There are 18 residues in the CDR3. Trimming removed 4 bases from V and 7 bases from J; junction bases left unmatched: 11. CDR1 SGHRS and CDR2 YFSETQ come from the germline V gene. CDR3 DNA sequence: TGCGCCAGCAGCACCGGGACTAGCGGGAGGGTTTTGGGGAATGAGCAGTTCTTC. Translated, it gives CASSTGTSGRVLGNEQFF.

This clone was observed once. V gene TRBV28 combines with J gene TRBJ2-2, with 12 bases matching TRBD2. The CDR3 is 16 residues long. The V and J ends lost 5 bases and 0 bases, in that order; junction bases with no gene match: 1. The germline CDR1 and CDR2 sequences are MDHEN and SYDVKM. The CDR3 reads CASSRLAGANTGELFF. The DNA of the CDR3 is TGTGCCAGCAGTCGACTAGCGGGGGCGAACACCGGGGAGCTGTTTTTT.

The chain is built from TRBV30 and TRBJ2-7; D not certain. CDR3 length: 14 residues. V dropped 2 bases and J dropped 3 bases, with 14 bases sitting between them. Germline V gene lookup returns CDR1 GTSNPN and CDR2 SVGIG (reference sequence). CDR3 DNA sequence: TGTGCCTGGAGTTCACAGCGTATGCACTACGAGCAGTACTTC. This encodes CAWSSQRMHYEQYF.